This TCR beta chain originates from a study of T cells after somatic rescue of genetic block. As regards this clone: The sample holds other DNA sequences that translate to the same CDR3.

Measured with immunoSEQ multiplex PCR; TCRdb has only the in-frame clones, and not every one. The repertoire has some 67,000 clones, under 95% of them found once; the top ten carry about 3%. Source material: peripheral blood mononuclear cells (PBMCs). This TCR was recovered from a man in his forties.

CDR3 residues: CASSLSSYNEQFF. The CDR3 nucleotides read TGTGCCAGCAGTTTATCCTCCTACAATGAGCAGTTCTTC. This chain uses TRBV27 with TRBJ2-1; D uncertain. Germline CDR1 and CDR2: MNHEY and SMNVEV (reference sequence). Deletions cut 0 bases from V and 0 bases from J, with 0 bases between. The CDR3 extends over 13 amino acids.